What follows is one T cell receptor (beta chain) and its context. What it recognizes is unknown. The source of the sample is a study of T cell responses to AZD1222 COVID-19 vaccine. Looking at the study overall: Whether given at about 4 or about 12 weeks, second doses were pooled. Study-wide results and caveats: The study sampled repertoires only after the peak T cell response. CD4 TCRs associated with vaccination spanned spike, dominating at 160-218 and 743-854.

Sequencing was performed with immunoSEQ multiplex PCR; in TCRdb, only in-frame clones are kept and a portion is missing. The sample includes about 120,000 clones, around nine tenths of them seen just once. The length of the CDR3 is 12 residues. Germline trimming cut 4 bases from V and 5 bases from J; bases unmatched to any gene: 0. The germline CDR1 and CDR2 sequences are LGHDT and YNNKEL (reference sequence). Source: peripheral blood, taken on day 0 of AZD1222 vaccination. This sequence was found in an adult in good health. This chain joins TRBV3-1 (or the pseudogene TRBV3-2) and TRBJ1-2, with 8 positions matching TRBD1. This CDR3 reads CASSRTGYGYTF. CDR3 sequence (DNA): TGTGCCAGCAGCCGGACAGGGTATGGCTACACCTTC.